The sequence of this T cell receptor beta chain was determined in a study of Ad26.COV2.S vaccination and SARS-CoV-2 variants. In the study overall: The COV1001 Ad26.COV2.S trial arm included the donor.

Stated treatment: 19 received Ad26.COV2.S at low or high dose, single or two shots; several received placebo; per-sample allocation not given. Repertoires come from day 63 after the first vaccine or placebo injection. The shot given was an Ad26 vector that makes Wuhan-strain SARS-CoV-2 spike. Produced via immunoSEQ multiplex PCR; TCRdb's table is partial and in-frame only. The data hold about 410,000 clones, with about nine tenths observed a single time. The CDR3 is 15 amino acids. From germline, CDR1 is SNHLY and CDR2 FYNNEI. With 6 bases removed from V and 4 bases from J, the gap between germline ends came to 15 bases. As concerns this clone: Antigen: not known.

Notes on the study in general: In TCR breadth and depth analyses, total T cell responses may have been underestimated.

The rearrangement uses TRBV2 and TRBJ2-2; D may be TRBD2 (5 bases). Specimen: peripheral blood, collected in a trial of Ad26.COV2.S vaccine versus placebo. The clonotype was recovered from a person aged 18-60 years who received the Ad26.COV2.S COVID-19 vaccine or a placebo. CDR3 region: CASRTYDGGTGELFF. The CDR3 nucleotides are TGTGCCAGCAGGACTTATGACGGAGGCACCGGGGAGCTGTTTTTT.